The T cell receptor beta chain under discussion was sequenced for a study of tumor-infiltrating lymphocytes in localized non-small cell lung cancer. Background on the study: Some samples were collected after neoadjuvant chemotherapy; smokers, never-smokers and several histologies were included.

Broader study findings: TCR sequencing covered a subset of patients with enough tissue. Technical variation could not be separated from intratumor heterogeneity here. IM1 and IM2 tumors showed no difference in T-cell fraction.

Worth noting for this clone: What it binds is unknown.

Profiled with immunoSEQ multiplex PCR; TCRdb holds only in-frame clones, not every one. The table lists roughly 9,900 clones, less than 75% of them singletons, with less than 25% in the top ten. The V gene's germline CDR1 is SGHTA and CDR2 FQGNSA. The CDR3 has 15 residues. V lost 4 bases to trimming and J lost 6 bases, with 17 bases between them. The chain is built from TRBV7-2 and TRBJ2-3, with D possibly matching TRBD2 (6 bases). Material for sequencing was lung tumor tissue. The sequence derives from a human donor with non-small cell lung cancer. CDR3 region: CASSSGGAISDTQYF. For the CDR3, the DNA is TGTGCCAGCAGCTCCGGGGGTGCCATCTCCGATACGCAGTATTTT.